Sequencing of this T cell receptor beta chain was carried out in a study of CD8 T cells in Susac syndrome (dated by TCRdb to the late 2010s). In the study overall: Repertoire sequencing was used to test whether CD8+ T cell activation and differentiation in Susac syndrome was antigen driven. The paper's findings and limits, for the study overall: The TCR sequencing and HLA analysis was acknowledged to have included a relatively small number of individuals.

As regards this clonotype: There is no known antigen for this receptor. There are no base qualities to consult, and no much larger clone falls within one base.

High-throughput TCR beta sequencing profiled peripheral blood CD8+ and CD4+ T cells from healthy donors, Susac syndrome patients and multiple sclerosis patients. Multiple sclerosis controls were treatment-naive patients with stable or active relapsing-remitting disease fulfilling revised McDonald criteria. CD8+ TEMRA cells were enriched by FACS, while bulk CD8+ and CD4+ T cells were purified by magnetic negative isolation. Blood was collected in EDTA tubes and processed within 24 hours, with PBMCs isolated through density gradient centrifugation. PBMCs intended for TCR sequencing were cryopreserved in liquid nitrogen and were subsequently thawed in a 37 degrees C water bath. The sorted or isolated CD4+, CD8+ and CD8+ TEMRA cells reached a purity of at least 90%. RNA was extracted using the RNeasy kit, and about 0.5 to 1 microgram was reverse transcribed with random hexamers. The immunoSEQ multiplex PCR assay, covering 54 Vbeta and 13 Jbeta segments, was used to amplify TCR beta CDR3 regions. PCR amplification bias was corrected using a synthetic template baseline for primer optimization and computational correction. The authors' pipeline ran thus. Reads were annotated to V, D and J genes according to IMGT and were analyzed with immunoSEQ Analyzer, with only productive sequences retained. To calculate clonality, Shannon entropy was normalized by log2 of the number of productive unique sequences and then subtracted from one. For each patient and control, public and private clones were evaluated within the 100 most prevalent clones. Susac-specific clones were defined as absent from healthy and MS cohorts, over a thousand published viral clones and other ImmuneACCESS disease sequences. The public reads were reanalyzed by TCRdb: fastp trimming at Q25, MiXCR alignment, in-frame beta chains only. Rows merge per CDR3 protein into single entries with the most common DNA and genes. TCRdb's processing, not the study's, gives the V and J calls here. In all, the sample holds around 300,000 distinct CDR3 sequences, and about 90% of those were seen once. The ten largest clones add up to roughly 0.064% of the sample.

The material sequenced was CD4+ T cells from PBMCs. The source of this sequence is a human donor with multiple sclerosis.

The nucleotide sequence is TGTGCCAGCAGCCCGCCGCGACTAGCGGGAGGAGTAGAGCAGTACTTC. This translates into CASSPPRLAGGVEQYF. The chain uses TRBV7-8 and TRBJ2-7; TRBD2 lines up with 13 middle nucleotides. Trimming takes 5 bases off V and 7 bases off J; junction bases not matched to a gene: 11. From the cysteine up to the phenylalanine, the CDR3 has a length of 16 residues. The read is trimmed to its CDR3 DNA, 48 bases read in frame from base 1. From the germline V gene, CDR1 is SGHVS and CDR2 is FQNEAQ.